The rows below give T cell receptor beta chains drawn from one sample of a study of OX40 agonist ivuxolimab in advanced cancers. Repertoires were generated with immunoSEQ multiplex PCR, while TCRdb's copy carries only in-frame clones and drops some. The data contain just under 85,000 clones, more than 80% of them singletons. Sequencing was performed on CD4+ or CD8+ T cells sorted from blood, taken in a trial of the OX40 agonist ivuxolimab. These receptors all stem from an adult with an advanced solid tumor such as melanoma, head and neck, liver or kidney cancer. Both conserved end residues are part of each CDR3. A D gene is named only where the DNA matches it firmly. Size values are once, few and many counts, or a class for expanded clones, and some rows have none.

D gene,J gene,V gene,clone size,CDR3 DNA,CDR3 protein
NA,TRBJ2-2,TRBV10-3,NA,TGTGCCATCTCGAAAGGGGGGCAGGACACCGGGGAGCTGTTTTTT,CAISKGGQDTGELFF
NA,TRBJ1-4,TRBV28,NA,TGTGCCAGCAGTTTAAACGGGGGCGGCGAAAAACTGTTTTTT,CASSLNGGGEKLFF
TRBD1,TRBJ2-2,TRBV10-3,NA,TGTGCCATCAGTGGCGATACCTCGGGACAGGGGGCCGCCGGGGAGCTGTTTTTT,CAISGDTSGQGAAGELFF
TRBD1,TRBJ2-2,TRBV7-9,NA,TGTGCCAGCAGCCCAAAAGGGGGACAGGGGGCAAAGAACACCGGGGAGCTGTTTTTT,CASSPKGGQGAKNTGELFF
NA,TRBJ1-4,TRBV18,NA,TGTGCCAGCTCGCTGCAGGTTGCAACTAATGAAAAACTGTTTTTT,CASSLQVATNEKLFF
TRBD1,TRBJ1-1,TRBV4-2,few,TGTGCCAGCAGCCATGTACCTCCCGGGACAGGAACCCTCGGGGCTTTCTTT,CASSHVPPGTGTLGAFF
NA,TRBJ1-2,TRBV18,once,TGTGCCAGCTCACCAAGGGAACAGCCCAACTATGGCTACACCTTC,CASSPREQPNYGYTF
NA,TRBJ1-4,TRBV28,NA,TGTGCCAGCCTAAGTGGGCAAGCTAATGAAAAACTGTTTTTT,CASLSGQANEKLFF
NA,TRBJ2-2,TRBV2,NA,TGTGCCAGCAGCCTAGACTCGAACACCGGGGAGCTGTTTTTT,CASSLDSNTGELFF
NA,TRBJ1-6,TRBV7-9,few,TGTGCCGTGTGGTCTTTGGAAGGGTCACCCCTCCACTTT,CAVWSLEGSPLHF
NA,TRBJ1-5,TRBV29-1,NA,TGCAGCGTTGGGCCGGCTAGCAATCAGCCCCAGCATTTT,CSVGPASNQPQHF
TRBD2,TRBJ2-1,TRBV7-2,NA,TGTGCCACCCGGAGGACTAGGGCTCACAATGAGCAGTTCTTC,CATRRTRAHNEQFF
NA,TRBJ1-2,TRBV28,NA,TGTGCCAGCAGTTATACACCAGCCTATGGCTACACCTTC,CASSYTPAYGYTF
TRBD1,TRBJ2-1,TRBV10-3,NA,TGTGCCATCACAGAGTCGACAGGGCGAGGGCACAATGAGCAGTTCTTC,CAITESTGRGHNEQFF
NA,TRBJ2-5,TRBV5-4,NA,TGTGCCAGCAGTCGGGGGGACAGAGCCCAAGAGACCCAGTACTTC,CASSRGDRAQETQYF
TRBD1,TRBJ1-3,TRBV6-5,NA,TGTGCCAGCAGTTACCTGGGACAGGGAGATGGAAACACCATATATTTT,CASSYLGQGDGNTIYF
NA,TRBJ2-1,TRBV11-2,NA,TGTGCCAGCAGCTTAGGACAGGTACTCTACAATGAGCAGTTCTTC,CASSLGQVLYNEQFF
NA,TRBJ1-1,TRBV6-1,NA,TGTGCCAGCAATGTGAGGACCCCCGGAGCCGGCGAAGCTTTCTTT,CASNVRTPGAGEAFF
TRBD1,TRBJ1-2,TRBV5-8,NA,TGTGCCAGCAGCAGGGACAGGGGAATACATGGCTACACCTTC,CASSRDRGIHGYTF
NA,TRBJ2-7,TRBV2,NA,TGTGCCAGCAGAACAGGGCAAGGGACCTACGAGCAGTACTTC,CASRTGQGTYEQYF
NA,TRBJ1-1,TRBV18,NA,TGTGCCAGCTCACCCAGTTACAGGGCGAACACTGAAGCTTTCTTT,CASSPSYRANTEAFF
NA,TRBJ2-5,TRBV19,NA,TGTGCCAGTAGTGTACAGGGTGGGGGCCAAGAGACCCAGTACTTC,CASSVQGGGQETQYF
NA,TRBJ2-7,TRBV7-9,NA,TGTGCCAGCAGCCCCGGGACCATTTACGAGCAGTACTTC,CASSPGTIYEQYF
TRBD1,TRBJ2-7,TRBV30,NA,TGTGCCTGGAGTCCCCCCGGGACAGGGGGCTACGAGCAGTACTTC,CAWSPPGTGGYEQYF
NA,TRBJ1-3,TRBV10-3,NA,TGTGCCATCACAGGGGTCTCTGGAAACACCATATATTTT,CAITGVSGNTIYF
TRBD1,TRBJ1-6,TRBV30,few,TGTGCCTGGAAGGAGGGGGCCAGTTCACCCCTCCACTTT,CAWKEGASSPLHF
NA,TRBJ1-1,TRBV21-1,NA,TGTGCCAGCAGCAAATCCGCCTGGAACACTGAAGCTTTCTTT,CASSKSAWNTEAFF
TRBD2,TRBJ2-2,TRBV5-1,NA,TGCGCCAGCAGCTTGGGGGGGACTAGTCGCACCGGGGAGCTGTTTTTT,CASSLGGTSRTGELFF
TRBD1,TRBJ1-2,TRBV30,NA,TGTGCCTGGAGTTTCCCCAGGGGGCTGGGGGTGGTATATGGCTACACCTTC,CAWSFPRGLGVVYGYTF
NA,TRBJ1-1,TRBV5-6,NA,TGTGCCAGCAGCTCATACACTGAAGCTTTCTTT,CASSSYTEAFF
TRBD1,TRBJ2-7,TRBV6-5,NA,TGTGCCAGCAACCCGACAGGGGGACATTACGAGCAGTACTTC,CASNPTGGHYEQYF
NA,TRBJ1-1,TRBV7-9,few,TGTGCCAGCGGGCACGCGAACACTGAAGCTTTCTTT,CASGHANTEAFF
NA,TRBJ2-3,TRBV5-1,medium-sized,TGCGCCAGCACCAACACAGATACGCAGTATTTT,CASTNTDTQYF
NA,TRBJ2-3,TRBV4-2,NA,TGTGCCAGCAGCCAAGATCTAGTAGGGAGGACAGATACGCAGTATTTT,CASSQDLVGRTDTQYF
TRBD1,TRBJ2-4,TRBV5-8,NA,TGTGCCAGCAGCTTTTGGACAGGGGGCTTGGGCAAAAACATTCAGTACTTC,CASSFWTGGLGKNIQYF
NA,TRBJ1-6,TRBV7-3,once,TGTGCCAGCAGCTTAGGGGGCTCCCATAATTCACCCCTCCACTTT,CASSLGGSHNSPLHF
TRBD1,TRBJ2-7,TRBV6-5,NA,TGTGCCAGCACCCGAGGACAGGCCCACGAGCAGTACTTC,CASTRGQAHEQYF
NA,TRBJ2-3,TRBV6-6,NA,TGTGCCAGCAGGCTCACAGATACGCAGTATTTT,CASRLTDTQYF
NA,TRBJ1-1,TRBV6-5,NA,TGTGCCAGCAGTAGAGGAACAGGGATCGTCACTGAAGCTTTCTTT,CASSRGTGIVTEAFF
NA,TRBJ2-7,TRBV29-1,NA,TGCAGCGTTGAAGATACTACAGGCAACGAGCAGTACTTC,CSVEDTTGNEQYF
NA,TRBJ2-2,TRBV27,NA,TGTGCCAGCAGCCGCCCCGCGGGGCGAGGAACCGGGGAGCTGTTTTTT,CASSRPAGRGTGELFF
NA,TRBJ1-5,TRBV28,NA,TGTGCCAGCAGCTTTGGGGGGACCGGCAATCAGCCCCAGCATTTT,CASSFGGTGNQPQHF
NA,TRBJ1-2,TRBV29-1,NA,TGCAGCGTTGAGGGGGAAGTCTATGGCTACACCTTC,CSVEGEVYGYTF
TRBD1,TRBJ1-5,TRBV6-6,NA,TGTGCCAGCAGTAGGAAACAGGGGGCCGAGCAGCCCCAGCATTTT,CASSRKQGAEQPQHF
NA,TRBJ2-3,TRBV7-8,NA,TGTGCCAGCAGCCTTAGACAGGATCCTAGCACAGATACGCAGTATTTT,CASSLRQDPSTDTQYF
NA,TRBJ1-3,TRBV10-3,NA,TGTGCCATCAGTGAGGGGCAGCTTACCTCTGGAAACACCATATATTTT,CAISEGQLTSGNTIYF
NA,TRBJ2-1,TRBV6-5,once,TGTGCCAGCGAGAAGGGGCAGGGTTCCAATGAGCAGTTCTTC,CASEKGQGSNEQFF
TRBD2,TRBJ2-3,TRBV7-2,NA,TGTGCCAGCAGCTCCGGACTAGCGGGGGTCACAGATACGCAGTATTTT,CASSSGLAGVTDTQYF
TRBD2,TRBJ2-1,TRBV28,NA,TGTGCCAGCAGTTCGACTAGCGGGGGGGCGAGTCACGAGCAGTTCTTC,CASSSTSGGASHEQFF
NA,TRBJ2-3,TRBV11-2,NA,TGTGCCAGCAGCTTATCAACACGCACAGATACGCAGTATTTT,CASSLSTRTDTQYF
NA,TRBJ1-2,TRBV12-2,NA,TGTGCAAGTCGCTTACTGGGACAGGGGGACTATGGCTACACCTTC,CASRLLGQGDYGYTF
NA,TRBJ1-2,TRBV4-3,NA,TGCGCCAGCAGCCGGGAGGCACCCCTCCACTATGGCTACACCTTC,CASSREAPLHYGYTF
TRBD1,TRBJ1-6,TRBV6-1,NA,TGTGCCAGCAGTGCCACGACAGGGCTTTCACCCCTCCACTTT,CASSATTGLSPLHF
TRBD1,TRBJ2-3,TRBV15,NA,TGTGCCACCAGCAGAGATACAGGGGGGATAAGTAAGGATACGCAGTATTTT,CATSRDTGGISKDTQYF